Listed below are T cell receptor beta chains from one sample, sequenced in a study of blood T cell repertoires in COVID-19. The repertoire was sequenced with immunoSEQ multiplex PCR; TCRdb's copy has only in-frame clones and lacks some. The sample includes about 380,000 clones, 85% of them seen just once. Sequenced input: peripheral blood. These receptors were taken from a woman aged 18 to 35 with acute or convalescent COVID-19. CDR3s include the opening cysteine and the closing phenylalanine or tryptophan.

j_call: TRBJ1-3; v_call: TRBV25-1; cdr3_length: 18; cdr3_aa: CASSEYGPQDISGNTIYF
j_call: TRBJ2-2; v_call: TRBV27; cdr3_length: 13; cdr3_aa: CASSWTETGELFF
j_call: TRBJ2-3; v_call: TRBV9; cdr3_length: 16; cdr3_aa: CASSVEGGARTDTQYF
j_call: TRBJ1-2; v_call: TRBV15; cdr3_length: 13; cdr3_aa: CATSRDSRSYCTF
j_call: TRBJ2-1; v_call: TRBV9; cdr3_length: 16; cdr3_aa: CASSVSGTSGVNEQFF
j_call: TRBJ2-5; v_call: TRBV5-4; cdr3_length: 14; cdr3_aa: CASSLVREGETQYF
j_call: TRBJ1-3; v_call: TRBV28; cdr3_length: 17; cdr3_aa: CASSHSPYTGSGNTIYF
j_call: TRBJ1-5; v_call: TRBV2; cdr3_length: 14; cdr3_aa: CASGGANGNQPQHF
j_call: TRBJ1-2; v_call: TRBV9; cdr3_length: 12; cdr3_aa: CASSPGVPGYTF
j_call: TRBJ1-1; v_call: TRBV30; cdr3_length: 14; cdr3_aa: CAWSGQGIDTEAFF
j_call: TRBJ2-1; v_call: TRBV5-1; cdr3_length: 16; cdr3_aa: CASSLVGGAMASEQFF
j_call: TRBJ1-2; v_call: TRBV27; cdr3_length: 15; cdr3_aa: CASSLSQGAMEGYTF
j_call: TRBJ2-1; v_call: TRBV10-3; cdr3_length: 13; cdr3_aa: CATTGDTYNEQFF
j_call: TRBJ2-4; v_call: TRBV5-1; cdr3_length: 13; cdr3_aa: CASSLEAENIQYF
j_call: TRBJ2-1; v_call: TRBV6-5; cdr3_length: 12; cdr3_aa: CASSSTGNEQFF
j_call: TRBJ2-7; v_call: TRBV10-3; cdr3_length: 15; cdr3_aa: CAIGLRQGAKNEQYF
j_call: TRBJ1-4; v_call: TRBV6-5; cdr3_length: 16; cdr3_aa: CASSYSPGTTREKLFF
j_call: TRBJ1-1; v_call: TRBV3-1/TRBV3-2; cdr3_length: 13; cdr3_aa: CASSQGRGTEAFF
j_call: TRBJ1-1; v_call: TRBV5-8; cdr3_length: 14; cdr3_aa: CASSLGGDSYGAFF
j_call: TRBJ1-1; v_call: TRBV5-5; cdr3_length: 14; cdr3_aa: CASRGRGSDTEAFF
j_call: TRBJ1-2; v_call: TRBV9; cdr3_length: 14; cdr3_aa: CASSRPGQGNGYTF
j_call: TRBJ1-2; v_call: TRBV5-6; cdr3_length: 16; cdr3_aa: CASSLAFQGLDYGYTF
j_call: TRBJ2-5; v_call: TRBV3-1/TRBV3-2; cdr3_length: 15; cdr3_aa: CASSPRDSPQETQYF
j_call: TRBJ1-1; v_call: TRBV5-6; cdr3_length: 14; cdr3_aa: CASSLPQDGTEAFF
j_call: TRBJ2-7; v_call: TRBV27; cdr3_length: 17; cdr3_aa: CASSLVKGQGDSYEQYF
j_call: TRBJ2-3; v_call: TRBV28; cdr3_length: 13; cdr3_aa: CASVQASTDTQYF
j_call: TRBJ2-1; v_call: TRBV24-1; cdr3_length: 15; cdr3_aa: CATSDRDRDNNEQFF
j_call: TRBJ2-1; v_call: TRBV5-1; cdr3_length: 14; cdr3_aa: CASSGGSSYNEQFF
j_call: TRBJ2-7; v_call: TRBV29-1; cdr3_length: 11; cdr3_aa: CSAGSNYEQYF
j_call: TRBJ1-3; v_call: TRBV28; cdr3_length: 13; cdr3_aa: CASSLTDRNTIYF
j_call: TRBJ2-5; v_call: TRBV7-9; cdr3_length: 17; cdr3_aa: CASSLGWGGVISETQYF
j_call: TRBJ2-7; v_call: TRBV6-1; cdr3_length: 17; cdr3_aa: CASSEALPTSGPPEQYF
j_call: TRBJ1-2; v_call: TRBV28; cdr3_length: 13; cdr3_aa: CASSYNSHRGYTF
j_call: TRBJ2-2; v_call: TRBV28; cdr3_length: 14; cdr3_aa: CASKRTGVSGELFF
j_call: TRBJ2-7; v_call: TRBV5-1; cdr3_length: 18; cdr3_aa: CASSQTAVGGSGRYEQYF
j_call: TRBJ2-1; v_call: TRBV14; cdr3_length: 15; cdr3_aa: CASSRATGAGGEQFF
j_call: TRBJ2-5; v_call: TRBV7-3; cdr3_length: 16; cdr3_aa: CASSAGPWDSQETQYF
j_call: TRBJ2-7; v_call: TRBV27; cdr3_length: 15; cdr3_aa: CATRTSGTGSHEQYF
j_call: TRBJ2-5; v_call: TRBV10-3; cdr3_length: 15; cdr3_aa: CAISESTGEVETQYF
j_call: TRBJ2-2; v_call: TRBV5-6; cdr3_length: 16; cdr3_aa: CASSPAVTVNTGELFF
j_call: TRBJ2-1; v_call: TRBV24-1; cdr3_length: 14; cdr3_aa: CATRLAGGYNEQFF
j_call: TRBJ2-7; v_call: TRBV7-2; cdr3_length: 18; cdr3_aa: CASSLDLWFGDRAYEQYF
j_call: TRBJ2-7; v_call: TRBV28; cdr3_length: 13; cdr3_aa: CASSFSPSYEQYF
j_call: TRBJ2-3; v_call: TRBV4-1; cdr3_length: 15; cdr3_aa: CASSQGPQATDTQYF
j_call: TRBJ1-1; v_call: TRBV4-1; cdr3_length: 15; cdr3_aa: CASSQDLGGNTEAFF
j_call: TRBJ2-7; v_call: TRBV11-2; cdr3_length: 17; cdr3_aa: CASSLEGTFYPSYEQYF
j_call: TRBJ2-2; v_call: TRBV30; cdr3_length: 19; cdr3_aa: CAWSERRSGGAIGTGELFF
j_call: TRBJ1-1; v_call: TRBV19; cdr3_length: 11; cdr3_aa: CASSVAFLAFF
j_call: TRBJ1-4; v_call: TRBV24-1; cdr3_length: 15; cdr3_aa: CATSDLGGRGEKLFF
j_call: TRBJ1-3; v_call: TRBV6-1; cdr3_length: 12; cdr3_aa: CASSELGDTIYF
j_call: TRBJ1-3; v_call: TRBV19; cdr3_length: 18; cdr3_aa: CASSIDGSVADSGNTIYF
j_call: TRBJ2-7; v_call: TRBV7-9; cdr3_length: 14; cdr3_aa: CASSLGALVYEQYF